These T cell receptor beta chains were read from a single sample in a study of blood T cells in healthy people across ages. TCRdb analysed the 5' RACE reads with MiXCR anew, one entry per CDR3 protein. The table has more than 1.4 million distinct CDR3 sequences, 42% seen once; the top ten hold 7.9%. Material: blood. Receptors originate from a young woman in good health. The CDR3 runs from the conserved cysteine through the conserved F or W. Each record gives: D gene, J gene, clone size, V gene, CDR3 DNA, CDR3 protein. The D gene is left open where the match is weak. The size of a clone is reported for some rows only, either as once, few or many, or as a class for expanded clones.

D gene: TRBD2; J gene: TRBJ2-1; clone size: -; V gene: TRBV6-5; CDR3 DNA: TGTGCCAGCAGTTACGATGGCGGGAGGGCATTAGTTGAGCAGTTCTTC; CDR3 protein: CASSYDGGRALVEQFF
D gene: -; J gene: TRBJ2-5; clone size: -; V gene: TRBV4-1; CDR3 DNA: TGCGCCAGCAGCCAAGGACCCGTTGAAGGGGAGACCCAGTACTTC; CDR3 protein: CASSQGPVEGETQYF
D gene: TRBD2; J gene: TRBJ2-1; clone size: -; V gene: TRBV12-3/TRBV12-4; CDR3 DNA: TGTGCCAGCAGCCCAGAAAGACTAGCGGGAGTGGTTAATGAGCAGTTCTTC; CDR3 protein: CASSPERLAGVVNEQFF
D gene: -; J gene: TRBJ2-5; clone size: few; V gene: TRBV14; CDR3 DNA: TGTGCCAGCAGCCAAGACCCCGGGGTTTCCTCCCCCCAGTACTTC; CDR3 protein: CASSQDPGVSSPQYF
D gene: -; J gene: TRBJ2-5; clone size: -; V gene: TRBV13; CDR3 DNA: TGTGCCAGCAGCTCCCAAGGGGCCCGGTTGAAGCCAGGCGATCAAAACCAAGGGACCCAGTACTTC; CDR3 protein: CASSSQGARLKPGDQNQGTQYF
D gene: -; J gene: TRBJ2-7; clone size: -; V gene: TRBV6-5; CDR3 DNA: TGTGCCAGCACCTCAAGGGGGCTAGCGTACGAGCAGTACTTC; CDR3 protein: CASTSRGLAYEQYF
D gene: TRBD1; J gene: TRBJ2-3; clone size: few; V gene: TRBV20-1; CDR3 DNA: TGCAGTGCCCCCGGACAGGGTCGGGATACGCAGTATTTT; CDR3 protein: CSAPGQGRDTQYF
D gene: -; J gene: TRBJ1-2; clone size: -; V gene: TRBV5-6; CDR3 DNA: TGTGCCAGCAGCCGAAATCCAGGGAATAACTATGGCTACACCTTC; CDR3 protein: CASSRNPGNNYGYTF
D gene: -; J gene: TRBJ2-5; clone size: -; V gene: TRBV6-5; CDR3 DNA: TGTGCCAGCAATTGGGATGCGGGGACCCAGTACTTC; CDR3 protein: CASNWDAGTQYF
D gene: -; J gene: TRBJ2-1; clone size: -; V gene: TRBV5-1; CDR3 DNA: TGCGCCAGCAGCTTGGACACTAACTCCTACAATGAGCAGTTCTTC; CDR3 protein: CASSLDTNSYNEQFF
D gene: -; J gene: TRBJ1-1; clone size: -; V gene: TRBV20-1; CDR3 DNA: TGCAGTGCGTCGAGGGGGGTACAGGGTGTGAGGTCGGGCACTGAAGCTTTCTTT; CDR3 protein: CSASRGVQGVRSGTEAFF
D gene: -; J gene: TRBJ2-7; clone size: -; V gene: TRBV2; CDR3 DNA: TGTGCCAGCAGCGAAGGACCTGACGATGAGCAGTACTTC; CDR3 protein: CASSEGPDDEQYF
D gene: -; J gene: TRBJ1-2; clone size: -; V gene: TRBV7-9; CDR3 DNA: TGTGCCAGCAGCTTAGGAGGGGAGAGAGGTTCTAACTATGGCTACACCTTC; CDR3 protein: CASSLGGERGSNYGYTF
D gene: TRBD1; J gene: TRBJ1-4; clone size: -; V gene: TRBV20-1; CDR3 DNA: TGCAGTGCTAGAGATATAGGGAAGTCAGGGGGGGAAGGTGAAAAACTGTTTTTT; CDR3 protein: CSARDIGKSGGEGEKLFF
D gene: -; J gene: TRBJ1-2; clone size: -; V gene: TRBV13; CDR3 DNA: TGTGCCAGCAGCTCCCAAATCATCCTGGGGGACTATGGCTACACCTTC; CDR3 protein: CASSSQIILGDYGYTF
D gene: TRBD2; J gene: TRBJ2-7; clone size: few; V gene: TRBV27; CDR3 DNA: TGTGCCAGCAGTTTATCATGGGGCCTAGCGGGAGGTTACGAGCAGTACTTC; CDR3 protein: CASSLSWGLAGGYEQYF
D gene: TRBD2; J gene: TRBJ2-3; clone size: many; V gene: TRBV10-3; CDR3 DNA: TGTGCCATCCGGACTAGTTCCACAGATACGCAGTATTTT; CDR3 protein: CAIRTSSTDTQYF
D gene: TRBD1; J gene: TRBJ1-2; clone size: -; V gene: TRBV5-1; CDR3 DNA: TGCGCCAGCAGCTCCCCGGGACAGGGGGCGTCTGGCTACACCTTC; CDR3 protein: CASSSPGQGASGYTF
D gene: -; J gene: TRBJ2-3; clone size: few; V gene: TRBV7-3; CDR3 DNA: TGTGCCAGCAGCTTATCCGCTTCGTCGTCTATCGCGGGGACCCACCTCAGCACAGATACGCAGTATTTT; CDR3 protein: CASSLSASSSIAGTHLSTDTQYF
D gene: TRBD2; J gene: TRBJ2-1; clone size: few; V gene: TRBV24-1; CDR3 DNA: TGTGCCACCAGTGACCCGACTGAATCTAGCGGGGCCTACAATGAGCAGTTCTTC; CDR3 protein: CATSDPTESSGAYNEQFF
D gene: -; J gene: TRBJ2-6; clone size: once; V gene: TRBV9; CDR3 DNA: TGTGCCAGCAGCGCAAGGGCGTCAGGGGCCAACGTCCTGACTTTC; CDR3 protein: CASSARASGANVLTF
D gene: TRBD1; J gene: TRBJ2-5; clone size: -; V gene: TRBV13; CDR3 DNA: TGTGCCAGCAGGGGGACAGGGACCCATGAGCAGTACTTC; CDR3 protein: CASRGTGTHEQYF
D gene: TRBD1; J gene: TRBJ2-7; clone size: -; V gene: TRBV4-1; CDR3 DNA: TGCGCCAGCAGCCAACGGACAGGGACCTACGAGCAGTACTTC; CDR3 protein: CASSQRTGTYEQYF
D gene: -; J gene: TRBJ2-4; clone size: -; V gene: TRBV7-6; CDR3 DNA: TGTGCCAGCAGCTTAGTACTAGCATCTGAGGAGCAGTACTTC; CDR3 protein: CASSLVLASEEQYF
D gene: -; J gene: TRBJ2-1; clone size: -; V gene: TRBV5-1; CDR3 DNA: TGCGCCAGCCAGCTGGGTGGGTTCTCCTACAATGAGCAGTTCTTC; CDR3 protein: CASQLGGFSYNEQFF
D gene: TRBD2; J gene: TRBJ2-7; clone size: few; V gene: TRBV20-1; CDR3 DNA: TGCAGTGCGAGGACTAGCGAAACCTACGAGCAGTACTTC; CDR3 protein: CSARTSETYEQYF
D gene: -; J gene: TRBJ2-1; clone size: -; V gene: TRBV6-5; CDR3 DNA: TGTGCCAGCAGTTACGGCCTGGGGTACAATGAGCAGTTCTTC; CDR3 protein: CASSYGLGYNEQFF
D gene: -; J gene: TRBJ2-3; clone size: -; V gene: TRBV18; CDR3 DNA: TGTGCCAGCTGCGGCTGGGATACGCAGTATTTT; CDR3 protein: CASCGWDTQYF
D gene: -; J gene: TRBJ1-2; clone size: few; V gene: TRBV27; CDR3 DNA: TGTGCCAGCAGTTCCCCCCCAGCCCGGGGGTGGTATGGCTACACCTTC; CDR3 protein: CASSSPPARGWYGYTF
D gene: TRBD2; J gene: TRBJ2-7; clone size: few; V gene: TRBV11-2; CDR3 DNA: TGTGCCAGCAGCTTAGACCCCGGACTAGCCAAGGGTGGCAAGCAGTACTTC; CDR3 protein: CASSLDPGLAKGGKQYF
D gene: TRBD2; J gene: TRBJ2-1; clone size: -; V gene: TRBV7-6; CDR3 DNA: TGTGCCAGCAGCCGCCCCGGGGGGACCTACAATGAGCAGTTCTTC; CDR3 protein: CASSRPGGTYNEQFF
D gene: TRBD1; J gene: TRBJ1-2; clone size: few; V gene: TRBV20-1; CDR3 DNA: TGCAGTGCTAGAGATTGGGAACCGGGACAGGGGCCTGGCTACACCTTC; CDR3 protein: CSARDWEPGQGPGYTF
D gene: -; J gene: TRBJ1-4; clone size: -; V gene: TRBV27; CDR3 DNA: TGTGCCAGCAGTTTATCTCCCGGGGGCTGGGAAAAACTGTTTTTT; CDR3 protein: CASSLSPGGWEKLFF
D gene: -; J gene: TRBJ2-6; clone size: -; V gene: TRBV10-3; CDR3 DNA: TGTGCCATGTGGAGGGGGGTCAACTCTGGGGCCAACGTCCTGACTTTC; CDR3 protein: CAMWRGVNSGANVLTF
D gene: TRBD2; J gene: TRBJ2-3; clone size: many; V gene: TRBV7-9; CDR3 DNA: TGTGCCAGTACTAGCGGGATTGTAGCAGATACGCAGTATTTT; CDR3 protein: CASTSGIVADTQYF
D gene: -; J gene: TRBJ2-3; clone size: many; V gene: TRBV7-9; CDR3 DNA: TGTGCCAGCAGGAAAACCGGGGTCGGGAGTACGCAGTATTTT; CDR3 protein: CASRKTGVGSTQYF
D gene: -; J gene: TRBJ2-3; clone size: -; V gene: TRBV3-1; CDR3 DNA: TGTGCCAGCAGCCAAGATCCGGGAGCCCTCACAGATACGCAGTATTTT; CDR3 protein: CASSQDPGALTDTQYF
D gene: -; J gene: TRBJ1-3; clone size: -; V gene: TRBV7-8; CDR3 DNA: TGTGCCAGCAGCTTATCCCCCCCAAGGGACTCTGGAAACACCATATATTTT; CDR3 protein: CASSLSPPRDSGNTIYF
D gene: TRBD2; J gene: TRBJ2-5; clone size: -; V gene: TRBV5-1; CDR3 DNA: TGCGCCAGCAGCTACGGGACTAGCGGATCTCAAGAGACCCAGTACTTC; CDR3 protein: CASSYGTSGSQETQYF
D gene: TRBD1; J gene: TRBJ1-2; clone size: -; V gene: TRBV4-2; CDR3 DNA: TGTGCCAGCAGCCAAGGGACAGGGCGCTCTAACTATGGCTACACCTTC; CDR3 protein: CASSQGTGRSNYGYTF
D gene: -; J gene: TRBJ1-5; clone size: -; V gene: TRBV14; CDR3 DNA: TGTGCCAGCAGCCAAGATCCCGATCAGCCCCAGCATTTT; CDR3 protein: CASSQDPDQPQHF
D gene: -; J gene: TRBJ2-7; clone size: few; V gene: TRBV6-1; CDR3 DNA: TGTGCCAGCACTCCGGGACGGTATTCCTACGAGCAGTACTTC; CDR3 protein: CASTPGRYSYEQYF
D gene: TRBD2; J gene: TRBJ2-7; clone size: -; V gene: TRBV27; CDR3 DNA: TGTGCTAGTTGTGGCGGGAGCTCCTACAATGAGCAGTACTTC; CDR3 protein: CASCGGSSYNEQYF
D gene: TRBD2; J gene: TRBJ2-1; clone size: -; V gene: TRBV5-1; CDR3 DNA: TGCGCCAGCAGCTTGGCGACGGGGGGGCATGAGCAGTTCTTC; CDR3 protein: CASSLATGGHEQFF
D gene: -; J gene: TRBJ2-4; clone size: -; V gene: TRBV7-2; CDR3 DNA: TGTGCCAGCAGCTTAGTCGATAGGGGGGACATTCAGTACTTC; CDR3 protein: CASSLVDRGDIQYF
D gene: TRBD2; J gene: TRBJ2-3; clone size: -; V gene: TRBV20-1; CDR3 DNA: TGCAGTGCTAGTAGCGGGAGGGTCCTCGCAGATACGCAGTATTTT; CDR3 protein: CSASSGRVLADTQYF
D gene: -; J gene: TRBJ1-2; clone size: -; V gene: TRBV9; CDR3 DNA: TGTGCCAGCAGCGTAGGGGCCAGGGACCTCTATGGCTACACCTTC; CDR3 protein: CASSVGARDLYGYTF